The 4 T cell receptor beta chains in this list originate from one sample, sequenced in a study of naive and memory T cell subsets. General study findings and limits: Possibly reflecting memory cells re-expressing CD45RA, a few larger clonotypes occurred in naive repertoires, especially CD8.

Both TRBC1 and TRBC2 were covered by a beta constant-region primer of two equimolar oligonucleotides. The ligated cDNA underwent four PCR rounds using SP2 and nested alpha and beta constant-region primers. TCRdb reanalysed the UMI-ligation and nested PCR reads using MiXCR and keeps one entry per CDR3 protein. The sample lists 120,000 to 150,000 distinct CDR3 sequences; 15% to 25% were seen once. No cognate antigen is known for these TCRs. The source material was naive CD8+ T cells from blood. Receptors originate from a human donor in good health.

V gene TRBV15 combines with J gene TRBJ1-5; D perhaps matches TRBD1 (6 bases). Germline V gene data show CDR1 as LNHNV and CDR2 as YYDKDF (reference sequence). Trimming stripped 5 bases from V and 4 bases from J, with 12 bases between. The CDR3 length is 14 residues. CDR3 residues: CATSGSDRNQPQHF. The CDR3 DNA follows: TGTGCCACCAGCGGATCTGACAGGAATCAGCCCCAGCATTTT.

Only a few counts were recorded for this clonotype. CDR3 coding DNA: TGCAGTGCTAGAGATCCGGTTACCTCCTACGAGCAGTACTTC. Its translation: CSARDPVTSYEQYF. This chain links TRBV20-1 with TRBJ2-7; D is ambiguous. Germline-derived CDR1 and CDR2 are DFQATT and SNEGSKA (reference sequence). The CDR3 sequence is 14 residues long. V lost 0 bases to trimming and J lost 0 bases, with 9 bases between them.

This chain uses TRBV3-1 with TRBJ1-2; D ambiguous. This CDR3 contains 14 residues. Trimming pared 0 bases from V and 7 bases from J, leaving 12 bases between. Germline loops: CDR1 LGHDT, CDR2 YNNKEL (reference sequence). The chain's CDR3 is CASSQDAPLGGYTF. CDR3 DNA sequence: TGTGCCAGCAGCCAAGATGCACCTCTCGGTGGCTACACCTTC.

The chain has TRBV12-3 or TRBV12-4 and TRBJ2-1; 11 bases fit TRBD2. The CDR3 is 13 residues long. Trimming cost V 8 bases and J 5 bases; bases outside gene matches: 2. CDR3 amino acids: CASEGLADNEQFF. For the CDR3, the DNA is TGTGCCAGCGAGGGACTAGCGGACAATGAGCAGTTCTTC.